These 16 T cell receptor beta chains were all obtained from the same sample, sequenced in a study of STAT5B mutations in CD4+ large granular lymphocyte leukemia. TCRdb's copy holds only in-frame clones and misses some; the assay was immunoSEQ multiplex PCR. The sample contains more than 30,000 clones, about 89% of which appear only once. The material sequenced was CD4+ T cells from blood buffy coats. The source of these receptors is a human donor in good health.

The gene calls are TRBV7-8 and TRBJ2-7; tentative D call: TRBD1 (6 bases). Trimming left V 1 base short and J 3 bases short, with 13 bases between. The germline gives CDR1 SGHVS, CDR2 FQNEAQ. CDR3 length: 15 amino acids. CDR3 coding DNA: TGTGCCAGCAGCTTAGGGGGGCCCGCAAGCTACGAGCAGTACTTC. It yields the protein CASSLGGPASYEQYF. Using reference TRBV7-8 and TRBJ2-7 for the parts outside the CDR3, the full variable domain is GAGVSQSPRYKVAKRGQDVALRCDPISGHVSLFWYQQALGQGPEFLTYFQNEAQLDKSGLPSDRFFAERPEGSVSTLKIQRTQQEDSAVYLCASSLGGPASYEQYFGPGTRLTVT.

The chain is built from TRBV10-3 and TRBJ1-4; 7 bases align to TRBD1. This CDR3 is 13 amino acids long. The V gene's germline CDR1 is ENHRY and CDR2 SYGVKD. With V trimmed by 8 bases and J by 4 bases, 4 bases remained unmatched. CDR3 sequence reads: CAIQGGDNEKLFF. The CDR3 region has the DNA TGTGCCATCCAGGGGGGGGATAATGAAAAACTGTTTTTT.

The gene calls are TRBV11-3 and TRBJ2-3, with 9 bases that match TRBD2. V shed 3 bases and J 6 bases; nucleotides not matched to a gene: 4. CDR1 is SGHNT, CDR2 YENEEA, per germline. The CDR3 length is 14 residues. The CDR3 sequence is CASSLRTSEDTQYF. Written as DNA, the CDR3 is TGTGCCAGCAGCTTGAGGACTAGCGAGGATACGCAGTATTTT.

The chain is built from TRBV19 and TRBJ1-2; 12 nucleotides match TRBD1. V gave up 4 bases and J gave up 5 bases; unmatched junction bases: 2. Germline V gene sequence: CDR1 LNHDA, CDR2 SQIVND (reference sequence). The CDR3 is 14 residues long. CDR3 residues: CASSRGQGAYGYTF. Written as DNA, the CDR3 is TGTGCCAGTAGTAGGGGACAGGGGGCTTATGGCTACACCTTC.

The CDR3: CSVGGQGVAGYTF. CDR3 bases: TGCAGCGTTGGGGGACAGGGAGTCGCTGGCTACACCTTC. The chain has TRBV29-1 and TRBJ1-2; 9 nucleotides align to TRBD1. V lost 4 bases to trimming and J lost 7 bases; unmatched junction nucleotides: 7. The germline V gene encodes CDR1 SQVTM and CDR2 ANQGSEA. The CDR3 contains 13 residues.

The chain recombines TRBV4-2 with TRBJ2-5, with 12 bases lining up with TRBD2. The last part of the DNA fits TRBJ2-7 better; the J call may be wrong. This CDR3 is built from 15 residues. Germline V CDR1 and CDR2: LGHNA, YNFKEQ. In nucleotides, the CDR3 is TGTGCCAGCAGCCAGGAGACTAGCGGGAGCTACGAGCAGTACTTC. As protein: CASSQETSGSYEQYF.

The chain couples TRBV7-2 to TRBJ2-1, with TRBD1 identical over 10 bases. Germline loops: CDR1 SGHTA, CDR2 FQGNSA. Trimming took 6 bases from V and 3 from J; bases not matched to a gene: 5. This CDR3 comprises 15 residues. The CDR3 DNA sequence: TGTGCCAGCAGTTCAGACAGGGGGCTCTACAATGAGCAGTTCTTC. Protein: CASSSDRGLYNEQFF.

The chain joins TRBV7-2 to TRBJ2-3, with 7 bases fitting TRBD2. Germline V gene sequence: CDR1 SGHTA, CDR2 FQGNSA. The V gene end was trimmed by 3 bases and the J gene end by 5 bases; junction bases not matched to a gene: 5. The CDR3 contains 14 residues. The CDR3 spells CASSFSRTRDTQYF. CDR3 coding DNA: TGTGCCAGCAGCTTCTCTCGGACTAGAGATACGCAGTATTTT.

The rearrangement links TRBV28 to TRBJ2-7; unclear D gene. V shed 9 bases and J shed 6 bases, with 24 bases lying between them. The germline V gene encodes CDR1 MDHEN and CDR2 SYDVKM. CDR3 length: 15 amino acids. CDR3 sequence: CASGRPLVGPGEQYF. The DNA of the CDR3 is TGTGCCAGTGGTCGCCCTTTGGTCGGGCCAGGCGAGCAGTACTTC.

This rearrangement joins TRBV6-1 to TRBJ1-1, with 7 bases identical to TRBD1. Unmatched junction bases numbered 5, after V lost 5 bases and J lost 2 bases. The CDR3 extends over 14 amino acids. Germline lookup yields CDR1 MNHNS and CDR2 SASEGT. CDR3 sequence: CASSSRQGNTEAFF. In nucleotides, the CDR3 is TGTGCCAGCAGTAGCCGACAGGGAAACACTGAAGCTTTCTTT.

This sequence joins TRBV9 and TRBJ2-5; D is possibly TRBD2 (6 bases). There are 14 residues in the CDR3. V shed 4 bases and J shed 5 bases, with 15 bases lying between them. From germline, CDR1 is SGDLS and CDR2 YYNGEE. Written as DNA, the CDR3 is TGTGCCAGCAGCCCCCGCGGGATAGCGGAGACCCAGTACTTC. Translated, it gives CASSPRGIAETQYF.

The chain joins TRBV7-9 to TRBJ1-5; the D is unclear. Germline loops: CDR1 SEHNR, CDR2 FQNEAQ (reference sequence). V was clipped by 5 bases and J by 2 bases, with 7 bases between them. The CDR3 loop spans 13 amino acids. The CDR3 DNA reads TGTGCCAGCAGCACTAGTGGCAATCAGCCCCAGCATTTT. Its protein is CASSTSGNQPQHF.

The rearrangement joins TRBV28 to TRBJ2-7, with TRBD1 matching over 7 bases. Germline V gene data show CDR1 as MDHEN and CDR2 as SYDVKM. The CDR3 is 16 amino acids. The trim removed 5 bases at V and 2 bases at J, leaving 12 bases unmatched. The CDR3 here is CASSLVLRQGPYEQYF. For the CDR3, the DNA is TGTGCCAGCAGTCTCGTCCTGAGACAGGGTCCCTACGAGCAGTACTTC.

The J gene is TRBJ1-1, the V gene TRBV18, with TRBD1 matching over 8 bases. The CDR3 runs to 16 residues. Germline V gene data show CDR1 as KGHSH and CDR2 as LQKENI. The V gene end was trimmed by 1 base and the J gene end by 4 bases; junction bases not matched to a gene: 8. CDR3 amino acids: CASSPQVAGGVTEAFF. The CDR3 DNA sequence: TGTGCCAGCTCACCACAAGTGGCAGGGGGCGTCACTGAAGCTTTCTTT.

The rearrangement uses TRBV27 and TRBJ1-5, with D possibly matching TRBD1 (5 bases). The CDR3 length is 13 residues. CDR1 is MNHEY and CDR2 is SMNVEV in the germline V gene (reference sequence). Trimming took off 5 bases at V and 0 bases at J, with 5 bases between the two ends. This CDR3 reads CASSRGSNQPQHF. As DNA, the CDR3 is TGTGCCAGCAGTAGGGGTAGCAATCAGCCCCAGCATTTT.

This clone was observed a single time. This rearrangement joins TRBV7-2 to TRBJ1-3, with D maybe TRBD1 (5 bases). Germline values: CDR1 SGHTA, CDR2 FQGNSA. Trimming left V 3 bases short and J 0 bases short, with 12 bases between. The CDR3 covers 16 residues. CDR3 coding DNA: TGTGCCAGCAGCTTCCGCGGGGCGTTCTCTGGAAACACCATATATTTT. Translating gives CASSFRGAFSGNTIYF.